The 18 T cell receptor beta chains below come from one sample, sequenced in a study of T cells in Graves' hyperthyroidism and ophthalmopathy. Amplified regions were TCR beta CDR3 sequences from RNA transcripts. The primer set for the first-round RT-PCR of the TCR CDR3 was HTBI. TCRdb independently ran MiXCR on the multiplex PCR reads; one entry per CDR3 protein. This sample has approximately 410,000 distinct CDR3 sequences, with roughly 15% found just once. The sample comprised blood. The receptors originated from a man aged 18 to 35 with Graves' ophthalmopathy.

This clonotype has ten or more counts. This CDR3 reads CATSPAVGANVLTF. The DNA for the CDR3 is TGTGCCACCAGCCCCGCGGTTGGGGCCAACGTCCTGACTTTC. The J gene is TRBJ2-6, the V gene TRBV24-1, with no clear D. Germline V gives CDR1 KGHDR, CDR2 SFDVKD. This CDR3 comprises 14 residues. V lost 7 bases, J lost 3 bases, and 9 bases lay in between.

In this sample, this clonotype turned up once. An end of the junction does not agree with germline; a read error may underlie this. The chain is built from TRBV18 and TRBJ2-1; the match to TRBD2 covers 7 bases. CDR1 is KGHSH, CDR2 LQKENI, per germline. The CDR3 has 15 residues. CDR3 bases: TGTGCCAACTCACCGTCGAGCGGGATCGTCAATGAGCAGTTCTTC. Amino acids: CANSPSSGIVNEQFF.

This clonotype was observed many times. The chain is built from TRBV12-3 or TRBV12-4 and TRBJ2-7; 9 bases line up with TRBD2. This CDR3 has 15 residues. V lost 3 bases, J lost 0 bases, and 3 bases stayed unmatched. In nucleotides, the CDR3 is TGTGCCAGCAGTTTTCGGCGGGGGGGCTCCTACGAGCAGTACTTC. Its translation: CASSFRRGGSYEQYF.

The chain couples TRBV6-1 to TRBJ1-4; no clear D. In germline, CDR1 is MNHNS, CDR2 SASEGT. The CDR3 runs 15 residues. Trimming removed 1 base at V and 8 bases at J, with 14 bases between. CDR3 coding DNA: TGTGCCAGCAGTGAAGTCGCCAGTGGGCTGGAAAAACTGTTTTTT. It codes for CASSEVASGLEKLFF.

This clonotype was recorded many times. The J gene is TRBJ2-1, the V gene TRBV20-1, with TRBD2 matching 10 bases. CDR1 and CDR2 (germline): DFQATT, SNEGSKA (reference sequence). V trimming: 7 bases; J trimming: 1 base; junction bases outside the gene matches: 4. The CDR3 is 14 residues long. CDR3 coding DNA: TGCAGTGTCCTTAGCGGGGGGTCCTACAATGAGCAGTTCTTC. This codes for CSVLSGGSYNEQFF.

The chain employs TRBV15 and TRBJ2-7; D gene unclear. The CDR3 totals 13 residues. CDR1 LNHNV and CDR2 YYDKDF come from the germline V gene (reference sequence). Deletions cut 3 bases from V and 0 bases from J, with 6 bases between. CDR3: CATSRSGSYEQYF. The CDR3 nucleotides read TGTGCCACCAGCAGGTCCGGCTCCTACGAGCAGTACTTC.

This clonotype has ten or more counts. The V call is TRBV7-9, the J call TRBJ1-2, with D unclear. The V gene's germline CDR1 is SEHNR and CDR2 FQNEAQ (reference sequence). The V and J ends lost 1 base and 4 bases respectively, with 4 bases between them. This CDR3 region has 12 residues. The CDR3 region is CASSLERYGYTF. As DNA, the CDR3 is TGTGCCAGCAGCTTAGAACGCTATGGCTACACCTTC.

As regards this clonotype: A much larger clone differs from this one at a single base, so this may be a read error. The chain uses TRBV7-9 and TRBJ1-1; D is undetermined. Trimming left V 1 base short and J 3 bases short, with 6 bases between. The CDR3 is 13 residues long. Germline values: CDR1 SEHNR, CDR2 FQNEAQ (reference sequence). CDR3 bases: TGTGCCAGCAGCTTAGAAAGGTACACTGAAGCTTTCTTT. This sequence encodes CASSLERYTEAFF.

Many counts were recorded for this clonotype. V usage is TRBV5-6 and J usage is TRBJ2-7, with TRBD2 matching over 10 bases. The V segment lost 4 bases and the J segment 3 bases; nucleotides outside the gene matches: 7. The CDR3 contains 15 residues. Per the germline V gene, CDR1 is SGHDT and CDR2 is YYEEEE. CDR3 loop: CASSARPSGSYEQYF. The DNA for the CDR3 is TGTGCCAGCAGCGCCCGCCCTAGCGGGAGCTACGAGCAGTACTTC.

This clonotype was seen many times. V usage is TRBV3-1 and J usage is TRBJ2-5, with 14 nucleotides matching TRBD2. CDR1 and CDR2 from the germline V gene are LGHDT and YNNKEL (reference sequence). There are 17 residues in the CDR3. J lost 4 bases, V lost 4 bases, and 8 bases had no gene match. The CDR3 protein is CASSRGGLAGARETQYF. CDR3 DNA sequence: TGTGCCAGCAGCCGAGGGGGACTAGCGGGGGCAAGAGAGACCCAGTACTTC.

This clonotype has ten or more counts. The rearrangement joins TRBV7-9 to TRBJ2-5, with a weak D call TRBD1 (6 bases). The CDR3 runs 16 residues. Trimming pared 5 bases from V and 5 bases from J, leaving 21 bases between. Germline V lookup: CDR1 SEHNR, CDR2 FQNEAQ (reference sequence). As DNA, the CDR3 is TGTGCCAGCAGCCAAGAGGTCCGGACAGTAGGGGAGACCCAGTACTTC. Its protein product is CASSQEVRTVGETQYF.

This clonotype was seen repeatedly, ten times or more. The chain is built from TRBV11-3 and TRBJ2-7; D might be TRBD2 (6 bases). In germline, CDR1 is SGHNT, CDR2 YENEEA. The CDR3 length is 15 residues. V was pared by 6 bases and J by 0 bases, with 15 bases between. CDR3 sequence: CASRSRTTSSYEQYF. The CDR3 bases are TGTGCCAGCAGATCCCGGACTACCTCCTCCTACGAGCAGTACTTC.

The table lists this clonotype with many counts. The chain employs TRBV27 and TRBJ2-7; TRBD2 aligns across 10 bases. Germline lookup yields CDR1 MNHEY and CDR2 SMNVEV (reference sequence). The CDR3 covers 14 residues. The J segment lost 0 bases and the V segment lost 5 bases, leaving 1 base of the junction unmatched. This chain's CDR3 is CASSTSGISYEQYF. In DNA form, the CDR3 reads TGTGCCAGCAGTACTAGCGGGATCTCCTACGAGCAGTACTTC.

This clonotype was seen at least ten times. V is TRBV3-1 and J is TRBJ2-1, with D hard to call. CDR1 and CDR2 from the germline V gene are LGHDT and YNNKEL (reference sequence). V was cut by 4 bases and J by 6 bases, with 16 bases left in between. The CDR3 extends over 15 amino acids. The CDR3 sequence is CASSPRRGWANEQFF. The CDR3 bases are TGTGCCAGCAGCCCACGGCGTGGTTGGGCCAATGAGCAGTTCTTC.

This clonotype was counted ten times or more. V is TRBV2 and J is TRBJ2-2; 9 positions match TRBD1. J gave up 1 base and V 3 bases, and 3 bases lay outside the gene matches. The CDR3 totals 16 residues. Germline CDR1 is SNHLY and CDR2 is FYNNEI. The CDR3 reads CASSDMGQGNTGELFF. The CDR3 coding sequence is TGTGCCAGCAGTGATATGGGACAGGGGAACACCGGGGAGCTGTTTTTT.

This clonotype was picked up many times. The chain combines TRBV29-1 with TRBJ2-3; 7 bases line up with TRBD2. There are 13 residues in the CDR3. In germline, CDR1 is SQVTM, CDR2 ANQGSEA. V lost 7 bases and J lost 6; bases outside the gene matches: 10. The CDR3 DNA is TGCAGCGAGCCGGGACTACCCCCGGATACGCAGTATTTT. It encodes CSEPGLPPDTQYF.

This clonotype was found a few times. The chain employs TRBV6-1 and TRBJ2-7; D is perhaps TRBD1 or TRBD2 (5 bases each). Germline V gene sequence: CDR1 MNHNS, CDR2 SASEGT. This CDR3 has 14 residues. The germline V and J ends were trimmed by 9 bases and 0 bases, with 15 bases remaining between them. As DNA, the CDR3 is TGTGCCAGTGGGGGTTGGGGCTTCTCCTACGAGCAGTACTTC. Translating gives CASGGWGFSYEQYF.

Comment on this clonotype: One junction end disagrees with the germline gene, perhaps due to a read error. The rearrangement uses TRBV11-1 and TRBJ2-7; D ambiguous. Germline V gene lookup returns CDR1 SGHAT and CDR2 FQDESV (reference sequence). The CDR3 length is 14 residues. The CDR3 DNA reads TGCGCCAGCAGCCCTCCTGAGGCTTCTTACGAGCAGTACTTC. Its protein product is CASSPPEASYEQYF.